Listed here are 16 T cell receptor beta chains from one sample, sequenced in a study of CD4+ T cells in melanoma (dated by TCRdb to the early 2020s). The library was produced with the immunoSEQ multiplex PCR assay. TCRdb mirrors the immuneACCESS table, restricted to in-frame sequences. Some clones are absent from its copies; in checked studies, under half trace to an unresolved V gene, and the reason for the others is unknown. This sample gives over 15,000 clones in total; around 82% of them show up just once. The ten largest clones represent about 5% of the sample. The sequencing sample was made of cells from a culture (not recorded whether cultured in vitro). The receptors were sampled from a human donor with melanoma.

The chain combines TRBV10-3 with TRBJ2-5; D perhaps matches TRBD1 (5 bases). CDR1 is ENHRY, CDR2 SYGVKD, per germline. The CDR3 is 14 amino acids. Trimming shortened V by 6 bases and J by 2 bases, and 13 bases separated the two germline ends. CDR3 sequence reads: CAIRETADQETQYF. The DNA for the CDR3 is TGTGCCATCAGGGAGACAGCCGATCAAGAGACCCAGTACTTC.

The V and J genes are TRBV7-9 and TRBJ1-6; TRBD1 agrees at 7 bases. Germline V lookup: CDR1 SEHNR, CDR2 FQNEAQ (reference sequence). The CDR3 sequence is 18 residues long. The junction had 13 bases not matched to a gene; V was cut back by 1 base and J by 7 bases. CDR3 bases: TGTGCCAGCAGCTTAGTAGGCGGCAGACAGGGTGTGAATTCACCCCTCCACTTT. Protein sequence: CASSLVGGRQGVNSPLHF.

The rearrangement links TRBV6-6 to TRBJ1-6, with D possibly matching TRBD1 (6 bases). The V end was cut by 5 bases, the J end by 0 bases, with 11 bases between. Germline V CDR1 and CDR2: MNHNY, SVGAGI (reference sequence). The CDR3 runs to 16 residues. DNA for the CDR3: TGTGCCAGCAGTAGGGGGGAGAGCTCCTATAATTCACCCCTCCACTTT. Translation gives CASSRGESSYNSPLHF.

The chain is built from TRBV30 and TRBJ2-5; 7 bases line up with TRBD2. Germline V gene lookup returns CDR1 GTSNPN and CDR2 SVGIG (reference sequence). The CDR3 runs to 14 residues. With V trimmed by 7 bases and J by 5 bases, 13 bases remained unmatched. The CDR3 is CALCATGGGETQYF. CDR3 nucleotide sequence: TGTGCCTTGTGTGCTACGGGGGGAGGGGAGACCCAGTACTTC.

V usage is TRBV25-1 and J usage is TRBJ2-7; possibly TRBD1 for D (6 bases). Germline CDR1 is MGHDK and CDR2 is SYGVNS. This CDR3 has 12 amino acids. V was pared by 6 bases and J by 4 bases, with 10 bases between. CDR3 residues: CASSRGSYEQYF. Written as DNA, the CDR3 is TGTGCCAGCAGCAGGGGCTCTTACGAGCAGTACTTC.

The chain recombines TRBV29-1 with TRBJ1-2; 8 bases align to TRBD1. The germline CDR1 and CDR2 sequences are SQVTM and ANQGSEA. With V trimmed by 5 bases and J by 7 bases, 3 bases remained unmatched. The CDR3 loop spans 11 amino acids. The CDR3 here is CSVQGAAGYTF. The CDR3 coding sequence is TGCAGCGTTCAGGGGGCCGCTGGCTACACCTTC.

This clone was found once. The chain joins TRBV27 to TRBJ2-7; TRBD2 agrees at 15 bases. The CDR3 is made up of 19 amino acids. V lost 5 bases, J lost 1 base, and 12 bases stayed unmatched. The germline V gene has CDR1 MNHEY and CDR2 SMNVEV (reference sequence). The CDR3 is CASSRTRTSGGASSYEQYF. CDR3 nucleotides: TGTGCCAGCAGTCGGACCCGGACTAGCGGGGGGGCCTCGTCCTACGAGCAGTACTTC.

This clone was counted a few times. This chain uses TRBV14 with TRBJ1-1; TRBD1 might be the D (6 bases). Germline CDR1 is SGHDN and CDR2 is FVKESK. V was trimmed by 2 bases and J by 0 bases, leaving 10 bases between them. The CDR3 is 15 residues long. CDR3 in amino acids: CASSQLTGVNTEAFF. CDR3 DNA: TGTGCCAGCAGCCAACTGACAGGAGTGAACACTGAAGCTTTCTTT. The whole variable domain, remainder taken from reference TRBV14 and TRBJ1-1, is EAGVTQFPSHSVIEKGQTVTLRCDPISGHDNLYWYRRVMGKEIKFLLHFVKESKQDESGMPNNRFLAERTGGTYSTLKVQPAELEDSGVYFCASSQLTGVNTEAFFGQGTRLTVV.

The chain couples TRBV4-1 to TRBJ2-5; D gene uncertain. The V end was cut by 0 bases, the J end by 4 bases, with 15 bases between. This CDR3 is 16 amino acids long. Germline lookup yields CDR1 MGHRA and CDR2 YSYEKL. The CDR3 bases are TGCGCCAGCAGCCAAGAGTGGCAGACCGGCCGAGAGACCCAGTACTTC. Its protein product is CASSQEWQTGRETQYF.

J is TRBJ2-5 and V is TRBV5-1; no reliable D call. The CDR3 sequence is 14 residues long. Trimming removed 3 bases at V and 3 bases at J, with 12 bases between. Germline CDR1 reads SGHRS; CDR2 reads YFSETQ. The CDR3 region is CASSSKQFEETQYF. In DNA form, the CDR3 reads TGCGCCAGCAGCTCGAAGCAATTCGAAGAGACCCAGTACTTC.

The V and J genes are TRBV10-3 and TRBJ1-3; TRBD1 agrees at 7 bases. Germline V gene lookup returns CDR1 ENHRY and CDR2 SYGVKD. The CDR3 totals 15 residues. J lost 4 bases, V lost 5 bases, and 8 bases had no gene match. For the CDR3, the DNA is TGTGCCATCAGTCGACAGGGTTCAGGGGGAAACACCATATATTTT. Protein: CAISRQGSGGNTIYF.

The chain recombines TRBV7-2 with TRBJ1-6; no clear D gene. Germline-derived CDR1 and CDR2 are SGHTA and FQGNSA. The CDR3 covers 12 residues. Trimming cost V 0 bases and J 10 bases, with 4 bases left between them. CDR3 residues: CASSLARSPLHF. CDR3 coding DNA: TGTGCCAGCAGCTTAGCCCGCTCACCCCTCCACTTT.

The chain is built from TRBV12-5 and TRBJ1-1; the D gene is possibly TRBD1 (5 bases). Trimming pared 3 bases from V and 4 bases from J, leaving 15 bases between. Per the germline V gene, CDR1 is LGHNT and CDR2 is FRNRAP. The CDR3 covers 15 residues. The CDR3 protein is CASGFGRGGSTEAFF. DNA for the CDR3: TGTGCTAGTGGTTTCGGGCGGGGCGGGAGCACTGAAGCTTTCTTT.

This clone appeared once. The rearrangement links TRBV6-6 to TRBJ1-1, with D perhaps matching TRBD1 (5 bases). Trimming took 6 bases from V and 8 from J, leaving 22 bases between them. Germline V gene lookup returns CDR1 MNHNY and CDR2 SVGAGI (reference sequence). CDR3 length equals 15 residues. The CDR3 DNA sequence: TGTGCCAGCAGCTTCGGGACCGGAGGCACGTTCGAAGCTTTCTTT. It yields the protein CASSFGTGGTFEAFF.

V and J are TRBV7-9 and TRBJ1-2, with 9 bases fitting TRBD1. The V segment lost 5 bases and the J segment 4 bases; nucleotides outside the gene matches: 8. Germline V gene sequence: CDR1 SEHNR, CDR2 FQNEAQ (reference sequence). The CDR3 sequence is 15 residues long. The CDR3 DNA reads TGTGCCAGCAGCCCTGGACAGGGGATAATCTATGGCTACACCTTC. Its translation: CASSPGQGIIYGYTF.

The rearrangement joins TRBV6-1 to TRBJ2-7; 8 positions agree with TRBD1. J lost 6 bases, V lost 3 bases, and 10 bases had no gene match. Per germline, CDR1 MNHNS and CDR2 SASEGT. This CDR3 contains 15 residues. This CDR3 is CASSDAGHRGTEQYF. CDR3 DNA sequence: TGTGCCAGCAGTGATGCTGGCCACAGGGGGACCGAGCAGTACTTC.